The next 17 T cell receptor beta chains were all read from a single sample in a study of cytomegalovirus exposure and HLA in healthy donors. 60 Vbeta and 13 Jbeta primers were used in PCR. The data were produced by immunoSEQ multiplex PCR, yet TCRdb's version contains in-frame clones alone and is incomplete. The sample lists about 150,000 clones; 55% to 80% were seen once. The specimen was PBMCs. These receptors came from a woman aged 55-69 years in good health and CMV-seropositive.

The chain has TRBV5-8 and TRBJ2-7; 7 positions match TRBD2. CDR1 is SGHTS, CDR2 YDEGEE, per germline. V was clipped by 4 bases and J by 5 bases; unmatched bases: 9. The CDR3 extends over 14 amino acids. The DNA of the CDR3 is TGTGCCAGCAGCCACCCCGAGACTAGCCACGAGCAGTACTTC. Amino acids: CASSHPETSHEQYF. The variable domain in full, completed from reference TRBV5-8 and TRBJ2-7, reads EAGVTQSPTHLIKTRGQQATLRCSPISGHTSVYWYQQALGLGLQFLLWYDEGEERNRGNFPPRFSGRQFPNYSSELNVNALELEDSALYLCASSHPETSHEQYFGPGTRLTVT.

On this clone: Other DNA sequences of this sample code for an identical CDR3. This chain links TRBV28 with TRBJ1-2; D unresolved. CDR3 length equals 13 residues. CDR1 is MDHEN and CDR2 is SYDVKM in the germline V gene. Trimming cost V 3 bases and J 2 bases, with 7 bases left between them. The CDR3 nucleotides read TGTGCCAGCAGTTTTGGGCAGAACTATGGCTACACCTTC. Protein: CASSFGQNYGYTF.

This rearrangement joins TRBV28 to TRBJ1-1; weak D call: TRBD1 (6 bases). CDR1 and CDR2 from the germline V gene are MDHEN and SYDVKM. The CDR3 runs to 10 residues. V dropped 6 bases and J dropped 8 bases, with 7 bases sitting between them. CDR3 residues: CASSGQEAFF. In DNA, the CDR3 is TGTGCCAGCAGCGGACAGGAAGCTTTCTTT.

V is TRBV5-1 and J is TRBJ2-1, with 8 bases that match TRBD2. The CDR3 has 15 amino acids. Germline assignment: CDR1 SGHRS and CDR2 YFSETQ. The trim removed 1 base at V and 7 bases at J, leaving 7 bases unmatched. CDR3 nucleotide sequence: TGCGCCAGCAGCTTGCAAAGCGGGAGTCAAAATGAGCAGTTCTTC. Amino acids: CASSLQSGSQNEQFF.

CDR3 in DNA: TGTGCCAGCAGTCTTAGCGCCTCGGGAGATACGCAGTATTTT. Translating gives CASSLSASGDTQYF. The chain recombines TRBV28 with TRBJ2-3; D is perhaps TRBD2 (5 bases). CDR1 and CDR2 from the germline V gene are MDHEN and SYDVKM. V lost 5 bases and J lost 5, with 14 bases in between. CDR3 size: 14 residues.

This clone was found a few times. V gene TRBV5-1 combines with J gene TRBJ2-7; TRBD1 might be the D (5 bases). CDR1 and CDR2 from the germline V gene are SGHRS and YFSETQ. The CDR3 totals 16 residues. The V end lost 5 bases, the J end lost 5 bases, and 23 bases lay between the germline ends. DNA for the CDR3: TGCGCCAGCAGACCCGACATAAGCTTGGGGCAGAACGAGCAGTACTTC. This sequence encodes CASRPDISLGQNEQYF.

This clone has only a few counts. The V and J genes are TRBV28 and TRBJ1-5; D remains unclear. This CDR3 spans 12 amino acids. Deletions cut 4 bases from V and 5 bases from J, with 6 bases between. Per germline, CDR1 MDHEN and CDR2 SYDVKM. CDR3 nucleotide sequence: TGTGCCAGCAGTTCGGTGGATCAGCCCCAGCATTTT. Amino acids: CASSSVDQPQHF.

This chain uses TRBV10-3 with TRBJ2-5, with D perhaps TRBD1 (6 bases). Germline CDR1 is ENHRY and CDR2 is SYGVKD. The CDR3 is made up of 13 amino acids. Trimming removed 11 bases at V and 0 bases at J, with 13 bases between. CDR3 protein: CASSRGNQETQYF. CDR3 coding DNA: TGTGCCTCATCGAGGGGGAACCAAGAGACCCAGTACTTC.

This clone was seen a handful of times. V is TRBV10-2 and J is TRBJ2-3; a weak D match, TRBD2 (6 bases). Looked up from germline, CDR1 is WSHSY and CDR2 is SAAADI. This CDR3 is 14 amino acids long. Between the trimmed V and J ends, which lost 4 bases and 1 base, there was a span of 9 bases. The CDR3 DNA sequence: TGCGCCAGCAGTGCGGGAGTTCGCACAGATACGCAGTATTTT. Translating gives CASSAGVRTDTQYF.

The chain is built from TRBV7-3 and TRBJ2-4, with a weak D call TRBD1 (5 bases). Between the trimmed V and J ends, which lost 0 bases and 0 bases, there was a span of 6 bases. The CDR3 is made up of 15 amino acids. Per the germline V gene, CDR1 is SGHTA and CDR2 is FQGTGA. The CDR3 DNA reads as TGTGCCAGCAGCTTAACAGGGGCAGCCAAAAACATTCAGTACTTC. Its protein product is CASSLTGAAKNIQYF. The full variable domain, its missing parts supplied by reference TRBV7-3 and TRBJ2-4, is GAGVSQTPSNKVTEKGKYVELRCDPISGHTALYWYRQSLGQGPEFLIYFQGTGAADDSGLPNDRFFAVRPEGSVSTLKIQRTERGDSAVYLCASSLTGAAKNIQYFGAGTRLSVL.

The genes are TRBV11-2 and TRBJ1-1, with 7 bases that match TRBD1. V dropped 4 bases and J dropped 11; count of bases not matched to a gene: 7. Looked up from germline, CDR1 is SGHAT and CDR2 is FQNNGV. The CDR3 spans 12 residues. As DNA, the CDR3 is TGTGCCAGCAGCTCCGGACAGGTTGAGGCTTTCTTT. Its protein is CASSSGQVEAFF.

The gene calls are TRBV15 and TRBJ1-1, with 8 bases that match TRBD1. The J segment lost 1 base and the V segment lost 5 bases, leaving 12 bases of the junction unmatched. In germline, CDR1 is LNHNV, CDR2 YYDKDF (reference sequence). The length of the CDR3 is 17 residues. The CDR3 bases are TGTGCCACCAGCGCTCCGGGACAGGATTTGGGGAACACTGAAGCTTTCTTT. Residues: CATSAPGQDLGNTEAFF.

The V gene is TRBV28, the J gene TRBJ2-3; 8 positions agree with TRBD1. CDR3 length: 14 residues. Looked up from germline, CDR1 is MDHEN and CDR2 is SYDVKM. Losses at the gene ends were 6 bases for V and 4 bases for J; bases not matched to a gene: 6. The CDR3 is CASRWTGRPDTQYF. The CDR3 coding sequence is TGTGCCAGCAGATGGACAGGGAGGCCAGATACGCAGTATTTT.

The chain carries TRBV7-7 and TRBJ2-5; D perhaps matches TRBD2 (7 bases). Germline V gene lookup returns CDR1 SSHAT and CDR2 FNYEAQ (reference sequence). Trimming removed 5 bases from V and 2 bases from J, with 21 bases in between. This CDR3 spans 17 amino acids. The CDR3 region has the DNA TGTGCCAGCAGCCGTCGGAGGGGGTTAGCGGGTCAAGAGACCCAGTACTTC. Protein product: CASSRRRGLAGQETQYF.

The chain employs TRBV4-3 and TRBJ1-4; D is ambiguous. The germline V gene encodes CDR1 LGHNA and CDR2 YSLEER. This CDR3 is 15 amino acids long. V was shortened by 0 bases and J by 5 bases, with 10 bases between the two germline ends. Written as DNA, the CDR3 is TGCGCCAGCAGCCAAGATCTGTCGGTCAATGAAAAACTGTTTTTT. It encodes CASSQDLSVNEKLFF.

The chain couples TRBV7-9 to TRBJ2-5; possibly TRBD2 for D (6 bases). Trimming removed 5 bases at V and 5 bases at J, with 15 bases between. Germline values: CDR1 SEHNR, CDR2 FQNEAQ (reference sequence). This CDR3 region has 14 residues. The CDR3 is CASSHGGAGETQYF. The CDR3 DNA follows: TGTGCCAGCAGCCATGGAGGGGCCGGGGAGACCCAGTACTTC.

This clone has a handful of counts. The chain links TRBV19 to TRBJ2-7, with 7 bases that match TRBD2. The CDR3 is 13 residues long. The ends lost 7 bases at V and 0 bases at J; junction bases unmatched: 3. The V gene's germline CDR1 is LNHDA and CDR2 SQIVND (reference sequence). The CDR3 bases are TGTGCCAGTACGGAGCGGGACTCCTACGAGCAGTACTTC. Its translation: CASTERDSYEQYF. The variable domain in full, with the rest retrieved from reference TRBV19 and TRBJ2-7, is DGGITQSPKYLFRKEGQNVTLSCEQNLNHDAMYWYRQDPGQGLRLIYYSQIVNDFQKGDIAEGYSVSREKKESFPLTVTSAQKNPTAFYLCASTERDSYEQYFGPGTRLTVT.